This T cell receptor beta chain was identified during a study of T-cell reconstitution after alpha-beta-depleted transplantation in children. The table lists this clonotype with many counts. Unique molecular identifiers featured in how the TCRbeta library was prepared. Using its own MiXCR run on the PCR reads, TCRdb lists one record per CDR3 protein. Of hundreds of thousands of distinct CDR3 sequences detected, around 12% appear once; the ten largest clones hold 0.75% to 0.85%. The CDR3 has 15 residues. Germline V gene lookup returns CDR1 SGDLS and CDR2 YYNGEE. V trimming: 3 bases; J trimming: 5 bases; junction bases outside the gene matches: 5.

The sample here was PBMCs, taken before TCRalphabeta/CD19-depleted stem cell transplant. This TCR was recovered from a girl aged 2 to 10 with congenital amegakaryocytic thrombocytopenia, due to receive a stem cell transplant. V is TRBV9 and J is TRBJ2-5; 12 bases fit TRBD2. DNA for the CDR3: TGTGCCAGCAGCGACGGACTAGCGGGAAGCGAGACCCAGTACTTC. Translation: CASSDGLAGSETQYF.